This TCR beta chain came from a study of T cell repertoires in cytomegalovirus infection. Each CDR3 protein gets one entry after TCRdb re-called the reads with MiXCR. The sample shows some 390,000 distinct CDR3 sequences, 15% to 20% of them seen only once. General study findings and limits: Clonotypes of TCR beta that were HLA-C-restricted and CMV-specific dominated the ex vivo response.

This CDR3 has 14 residues. With 7 bases removed from V and 12 bases from J, the gap between germline ends came to 22 bases. Germline values: CDR1 SGHTA, CDR2 FQGNSA. In this sample, this clonotype turned up many times. What it binds is unknown. The TCR originated in a human donor in good health (CMV status not recorded). Some clones in this sample may be carry-over from other donors' samples. This chain connects TRBV7-2 to TRBJ2-1, with D maybe TRBD2 (6 bases). The sample consisted of PBMCs. CDR3 protein: CASIKAGSGLGQFF. The CDR3 region has the DNA TGTGCCAGCATCAAAGCGGGTTCGGGTTTGGGGCAGTTCTTC.